Listed below are T cell receptor beta chains from one sample, sequenced in a study of prognosis after radiotherapy for stage I lung cancer. Each CDR3 protein gets one entry after TCRdb re-called the multiplex PCR reads with MiXCR. The data hold about 59,000 distinct CDR3 sequences, with approximately 25% observed a single time. The sequencing here drew on PBMCs, taken before or after stereotactic body radiation therapy (not recorded which). These receptor sequences come from a donor over 45 with non-small cell lung cancer. Both conserved end residues are part of each CDR3.

v_call	cdr3_aa
TRBV30	CAWTGTLGETQYF
TRBV19	CASRGQGSNQPQHF
TRBV6-1	CASSQSPTGAGGELFF
TRBV12-3/TRBV12-4	CASSRARGPVDTQYF
TRBV19	CASSIPGLNEQFF
TRBV3-1	CASSQGDRVYEQYF
TRBV5-4	CASSLGGPGQGWNEQFF
TRBV4-2	CASSQDAGRSNQPQHF
TRBV6-2/TRBV6-3	CAITSPGTARGTQYF
TRBV3-1	CASRGTGADYGYTF
TRBV5-5	CASSSGGAASNNEQFF
TRBV29-1	CSVVGDRAFSTDTQYF
TRBV5-4	CASSLSAGDYEQYF
TRBV18	CASSPRGQGGYEQYF
TRBV6-1	CASSLSGAYPDTQYF
TRBV6-2/TRBV6-3	CASSEWVDYSNKPQHF
TRBV19	CASSPPGGVDTQYF
TRBV7-3	CASSLSPGQGVEQYF
TRBV6-4	CASSRNPGQGGQPQHF
TRBV30	CAFRQAVRTEAFF
TRBV5-1	CTSSLALAGGMNTGELFF
TRBV7-2	CASSHRRDSGGSEQFF